This T cell receptor beta chain was identified in a study of blood T cell repertoires in COVID-19. Across the whole study: Samples of COVID-19 (acute and convalescent) were obtained from the United States, Italy and Spain. In each case, the material was cDNA or gDNA derived from T cells, B-cell-depleted T cells, or PBMCs.

Per the authors' pipeline: It was from reference gene primer amplification that nucleated cell counts were estimated. Data came from immunoSEQ multiplex PCR; TCRdb stores just in-frame clones and leaves some out. The V and J calls and the clone size are those of that table, but D and trimming were determined from the DNA. The repertoire consists of some 80,000 clones, with around 79% occurring once and the leading ten covering roughly 15%. V lost 6 bases to trimming and J lost 2 bases; unmatched junction nucleotides: 12. Germline CDR1 and CDR2: SGHAT and FQDESV (reference sequence). This CDR3 is built from 16 residues.

The sequence was collected from a human donor in a cohort sampled during active COVID-19. Sequencing was done on a sample of peripheral blood. The rearrangement joins TRBV11-1 to TRBJ2-7; TRBD1 matches at 8 bases. CDR3 in amino acids: CASRRGQGWDTYEQYF. In DNA form, the CDR3 reads TGTGCCAGCAGGCGAGGACAGGGTTGGGACACCTACGAGCAGTACTTC.